A single sample is the source of the 24 T cell receptor beta chains below, sequenced in a study of control samples from healthy donors and cancer patients. Method: immunoSEQ multiplex PCR; TCRdb's copy keeps in-frame clones and lacks some. Altogether 65,000 to 100,000 clones are present, 91% being singletons, with the ten largest covering approximately 16%. The sequenced sample consisted of blood. All receptors come from a man aged 50-60 years in good health.

The chain couples TRBV9 to TRBJ2-2; 9 bases line up with TRBD2. This CDR3 comprises 13 residues. The germline CDR1 and CDR2 sequences are SGDLS and YYNGEE. V lost 5 bases to trimming and J lost 7 bases; unmatched junction nucleotides: 3. CDR3 DNA: TGTGCCAGCAGTCTTAGCGGGAGCGGGGAGCTGTTTTTT. This gives the protein CASSLSGSGELFF. Filled out from reference TRBV9 and TRBJ2-2, the complete variable domain reads DSGVTQTPKHLITATGQRVTLRCSPRSGDLSVYWYQQSLDQGLQFLIQYYNGEERAKGNILERFSAQQFPDLHSELNLSSLELGDSALYFCASSLSGSGELFFGEGSRLTVL.

This chain connects TRBV18 to TRBJ1-1; the D gene is possibly TRBD1 (5 bases). Germline CDR1 reads KGHSH; CDR2 reads LQKENI. The CDR3 totals 17 residues. The ends were cut back, 3 bases at V and 0 bases at J, with 17 bases in the middle. CDR3 nucleotide sequence: TGTGCCAGCTCACCTACCACCGGGACGGCCTTGAACACTGAAGCTTTCTTT. This gives the protein CASSPTTGTALNTEAFF.

The rearrangement uses TRBV30 and TRBJ1-1; no definite D call. Between the trimmed V and J ends, which lost 2 bases and 6 bases, there was a span of 13 bases. The length of the CDR3 is 13 residues. The germline V gene encodes CDR1 GTSNPN and CDR2 SVGIG (reference sequence). CDR3 DNA: TGTGCCTGGAGTCGTGGAGTCTCGCCTGAAGCTTTCTTT. Its protein product is CAWSRGVSPEAFF.

The count of this clone is one. The chain uses TRBV7-9 and TRBJ1-4, with D maybe TRBD1 (6 bases). The V gene's germline CDR1 is SEHNR and CDR2 FQNEAQ (reference sequence). V lost 4 bases and J lost 2, with 8 bases in between. CDR3 length: 14 amino acids. The DNA for the CDR3 is TGTGCCAGCAGCTCCCAGGGGACTAATGAAAAACTGTTTTTT. Residues: CASSSQGTNEKLFF. Together with reference TRBV7-9 and TRBJ1-4, the CDR3 gives the full variable domain: DTGVSQNPRHKITKRGQNVTFRCDPISEHNRLYWYRQTLGQGPEFLTYFQNEAQLEKSRLLSDRFSAERPKGSFSTLEIQRTEQGDSAMYLCASSSQGTNEKLFFGSGTQLSVL.

This clone was picked up one time. This chain connects TRBV7-9 to TRBJ1-3; D may be TRBD1 (5 bases). CDR1 and CDR2 from the germline V gene are SEHNR and FQNEAQ (reference sequence). V gave up 3 bases and J gave up 1 base, with 7 bases separating them. The CDR3 extends over 14 amino acids. CDR3: CASSFGASGNTIYF. The CDR3 DNA follows: TGTGCCAGCAGCTTCGGGGCTTCTGGAAACACCATATATTTT.

This chain joins TRBV6-2 or TRBV6-3 and TRBJ2-3; maybe TRBD1 (6 bases). The CDR3 length is 14 residues. From germline, CDR1 is MNHEY and CDR2 SVGEGT. V was shortened by 2 bases and J by 5 bases, with 11 bases between the two germline ends. The DNA for the CDR3 is TGTGCCAGCAGTTACCAGGGGTCAAAAGATACGCAGTATTTT. Amino acid sequence: CASSYQGSKDTQYF.

V and J are TRBV28 and TRBJ2-4; D is perhaps TRBD2 (5 bases). Trimming took off 2 bases at V and 4 bases at J, with 15 bases between the two ends. The CDR3 has 16 residues. Germline CDR1 MDHEN, CDR2 SYDVKM. CDR3 DNA: TGTGCCAGCAGTTTAGGAGAGGGTATTGGGAAAAACATTCAGTACTTC. Translating it yields CASSLGEGIGKNIQYF.

The chain couples TRBV4-1 to TRBJ2-1; perhaps TRBD1 as D (5 bases). Germline CDR1 MGHRA, CDR2 YSYEKL. This CDR3 has 12 residues. The germline V and J ends were trimmed by 3 bases and 10 bases, with 10 bases remaining between them. As DNA, the CDR3 is TGCGCCAGCAGCCACCGACAGTCGGAGCAGTTCTTC. This sequence encodes CASSHRQSEQFF.

This chain connects TRBV3-1 (or the pseudogene TRBV3-2) to TRBJ1-1; D unclear. This CDR3 is 14 amino acids long. V was pared by 3 bases and J by 1 base, with 9 bases between. Germline loops: CDR1 LGHDT, CDR2 YNNKEL (reference sequence). The CDR3 region is CASSHFGQNTEAFF. The CDR3 nucleotides read TGTGCCAGCAGCCACTTCGGCCAGAACACTGAAGCTTTCTTT.

The chain is built from TRBV4-2 and TRBJ2-7; the D gene is possibly TRBD2 (6 bases). V gave up 6 bases and J gave up 3 bases, with 18 bases separating them. Germline loops: CDR1 LGHNA, CDR2 YNFKEQ. The CDR3 consists of 15 residues. This CDR3 reads CASRTSPGLNYEQYF. CDR3 coding DNA: TGTGCCAGCAGAACGTCGCCGGGACTGAACTACGAGCAGTACTTC.

The J gene is TRBJ1-6, the V gene TRBV12-3 or TRBV12-4; possibly TRBD1 for D (5 bases). With 3 bases removed from V and 11 bases from J, the gap between germline ends came to 8 bases. There are 12 residues in the CDR3. The CDR3 spells CASSLLQAPLHF. The CDR3 DNA reads as TGTGCCAGCAGTTTGTTACAGGCACCCCTCCACTTT.

This rearrangement joins TRBV2 to TRBJ1-2; 8 bases fit TRBD1. V trimming: 10 bases; J trimming: 7 bases; junction bases outside the gene matches: 17. The CDR3 is 15 amino acids. Germline CDR1 reads SNHLY; CDR2 reads FYNNEI. CDR3 residues: CATRTGTWAEAGYTF. CDR3 bases: TGTGCCACGCGGACAGGGACGTGGGCGGAGGCTGGCTACACCTTC. Full variable domain (rest looked up from reference TRBV2 and TRBJ1-2): EPEVTQTPSHQVTQMGQEVILRCVPISNHLYFYWYRQILGQKVEFLVSFYNNEISEKSEIFDDQFSVERPDGSNFTLKIRSTKLEDSAMYFCATRTGTWAEAGYTFGSGTRLTVV.

The V and J genes are TRBV29-1 and TRBJ1-2; a possible D gene is TRBD1 (6 bases). The germline CDR1 and CDR2 sequences are SQVTM and ANQGSEA. This CDR3 has 12 amino acids. Trimming removed 7 bases at V and 4 bases at J, with 13 bases between. CDR3 in DNA: TGCAGCGGTGGGCAGGGGACCTATGGCTACACCTTC. Protein product: CSGGQGTYGYTF.

The table lists this clone with a few counts. The chain carries TRBV7-2 and TRBJ1-1, with D maybe TRBD1 (6 bases). The ends were cut back, 2 bases at V and 8 bases at J, with 15 bases in the middle. The CDR3 is 14 amino acids. The germline V gene has CDR1 SGHTA and CDR2 FQGNSA. CDR3 loop: CASSLRGGTLEAFF. For the CDR3, the DNA is TGTGCCAGCAGCTTAAGGGGGGGGACTTTGGAAGCTTTCTTT.

The chain has TRBV12-3 or TRBV12-4 and TRBJ2-7, with unresolved D. CDR3 size: 11 residues. V was shortened by 6 bases and J by 3 bases, with 6 bases between the two germline ends. CDR3 nucleotides: TGTGCCAGCAGCCGGTACTACGAGCAGTACTTC. Residues: CASSRYYEQYF.

The chain is built from TRBV7-9 and TRBJ2-3, with D tentatively TRBD1 or TRBD2 (5 bases each). The CDR3 loop spans 15 amino acids. Germline CDR1 is SEHNR and CDR2 is FQNEAQ (reference sequence). Trimming stripped 1 base from V and 1 base from J, with 9 bases between. Here the CDR3 DNA reads TGTGCCAGCAGCTTAGGACGGGACCGCACAGATACGCAGTATTTT. This translates into CASSLGRDRTDTQYF.

This sequence joins TRBV19 and TRBJ1-5; perhaps TRBD1 as D (5 bases). CDR1 and CDR2 (germline): LNHDA, SQIVND (reference sequence). The germline V and J ends were trimmed by 2 bases and 7 bases, with 9 bases remaining between them. The CDR3 runs to 13 residues. The CDR3 loop reads CASSIRGFQPQHF. CDR3 DNA sequence: TGTGCCAGTAGTATACGGGGGTTCCAGCCCCAGCATTTT.

The J gene is TRBJ1-4, the V gene TRBV7-9, with 7 bases lining up with TRBD1. Germline V gene sequence: CDR1 SEHNR, CDR2 FQNEAQ (reference sequence). The ends lost 1 base at V and 6 bases at J; junction bases unmatched: 5. This CDR3 comprises 15 residues. CDR3 protein: CASSLDRGSDEKLFF. The DNA for the CDR3 is TGTGCCAGCAGCTTAGACAGGGGAAGTGATGAAAAACTGTTTTTT.

The V gene is TRBV5-1, the J gene TRBJ2-7, with D maybe TRBD1 (6 bases). The CDR3 sequence is 15 residues long. The V end was cut by 0 bases, the J end by 2 bases, with 12 bases between. Per germline, CDR1 SGHRS and CDR2 YFSETQ. CDR3 region: CASSLVQGPTYEQYF. The CDR3 DNA reads as TGCGCCAGCAGCTTGGTCCAGGGGCCCACCTACGAGCAGTACTTC. Full variable domain (outside the CDR3, taken from reference TRBV5-1 and TRBJ2-7): KAGVTQTPRYLIKTRGQQVTLSCSPISGHRSVSWYQQTPGQGLQFLFEYFSETQRNKGNFPGRFSGRQFSNSRSEMNVSTLELGDSALYLCASSLVQGPTYEQYFGPGTRLTVT.

This clone was found once. The rearrangement uses TRBV12-5 and TRBJ2-6; 9 bases are a match to TRBD1. The CDR3 is 17 amino acids. CDR1 is LGHNT, CDR2 FRNRAP, per germline. With 4 bases clipped from V and 2 bases from J, the junction kept 6 bases outside the gene matches. The CDR3 region has the DNA TGTGCTAGTGGTTGGATTACAGGGGGCGCTGGGGCCAACGTCCTGACTTTC. This codes for CASGWITGGAGANVLTF.

The CDR3, as DNA: TGTGCCAGCAGTACGACCCCCCGAAAGACCCAGTACTTC. Translation: CASSTTPRKTQYF. The chain employs TRBV12-3 or TRBV12-4 and TRBJ2-5; no clear D. V was cut by 5 bases and J by 6 bases, with 13 bases left in between. The CDR3 is made up of 13 amino acids.

This rearrangement joins TRBV5-1 to TRBJ1-3, with 7 bases that match TRBD1. This CDR3 is 14 amino acids long. Germline V CDR1 and CDR2: SGHRS, YFSETQ. Trimming took 4 bases from V and 2 from J; bases not matched to a gene: 3. The CDR3 DNA sequence: TGCGCCAGCAGCCCACAGGGGACTGGAAACACCATATATTTT. It encodes CASSPQGTGNTIYF.

The chain carries TRBV10-3 and TRBJ1-1; D is perhaps TRBD1 (6 bases). The germline V gene has CDR1 ENHRY and CDR2 SYGVKD. The V and J ends lost 10 bases and 2 bases respectively, with 14 bases between them. The CDR3 is 13 amino acids. In DNA, the CDR3 is TGTGCCAGTAGGACAGAAATAAACACTGAAGCTTTCTTT. Translating it yields CASRTEINTEAFF.

This clone has a single count. The V gene is TRBV10-3, the J gene TRBJ1-5; maybe TRBD1 (5 bases). V was trimmed by 3 bases and J by 6 bases, leaving 6 bases between them. Germline V gene lookup returns CDR1 ENHRY and CDR2 SYGVKD. This CDR3 is 12 amino acids long. The CDR3 spells CAISERGQPQHF. In nucleotides, the CDR3 is TGTGCCATCAGTGAAAGGGGTCAGCCCCAGCATTTT.